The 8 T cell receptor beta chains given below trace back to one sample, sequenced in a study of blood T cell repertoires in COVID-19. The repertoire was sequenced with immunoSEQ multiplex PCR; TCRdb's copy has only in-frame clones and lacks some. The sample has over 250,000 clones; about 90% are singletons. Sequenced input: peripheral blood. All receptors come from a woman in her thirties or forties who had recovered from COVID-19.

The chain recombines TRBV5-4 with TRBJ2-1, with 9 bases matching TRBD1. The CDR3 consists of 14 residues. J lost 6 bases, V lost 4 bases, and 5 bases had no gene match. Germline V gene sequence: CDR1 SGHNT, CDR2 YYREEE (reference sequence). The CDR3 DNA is TGTGCCAGCAGCCGGACAGGGGAAATCAATGAGCAGTTCTTC. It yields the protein CASSRTGEINEQFF.

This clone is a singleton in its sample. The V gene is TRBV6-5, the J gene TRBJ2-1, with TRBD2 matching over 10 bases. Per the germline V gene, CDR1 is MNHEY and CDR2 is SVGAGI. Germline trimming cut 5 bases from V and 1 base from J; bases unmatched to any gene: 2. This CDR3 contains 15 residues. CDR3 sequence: CASSLAGASYNEQFF. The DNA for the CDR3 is TGTGCCAGCAGTCTAGCGGGGGCTTCCTACAATGAGCAGTTCTTC.

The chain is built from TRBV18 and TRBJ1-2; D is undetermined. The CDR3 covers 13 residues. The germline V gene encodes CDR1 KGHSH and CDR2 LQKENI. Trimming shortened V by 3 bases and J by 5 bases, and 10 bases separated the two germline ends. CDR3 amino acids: CASSPPATYGYTF. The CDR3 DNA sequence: TGTGCCAGCTCACCCCCCGCGACTTATGGCTACACCTTC.

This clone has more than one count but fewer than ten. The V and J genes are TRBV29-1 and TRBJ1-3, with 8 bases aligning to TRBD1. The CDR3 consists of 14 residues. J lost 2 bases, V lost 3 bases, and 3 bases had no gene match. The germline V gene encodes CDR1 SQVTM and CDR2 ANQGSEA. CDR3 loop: CSVDSGGAGNTIYF. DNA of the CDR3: TGCAGCGTTGACTCAGGGGGCGCTGGAAACACCATATATTTT.

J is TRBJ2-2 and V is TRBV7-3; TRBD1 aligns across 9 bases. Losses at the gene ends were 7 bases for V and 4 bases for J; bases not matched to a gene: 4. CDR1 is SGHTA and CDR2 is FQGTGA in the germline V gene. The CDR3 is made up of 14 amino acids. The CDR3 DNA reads TGTGCCAGCACCCGACAGGGGGGCACCGGGGAGCTGTTTTTT. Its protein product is CASTRQGGTGELFF.

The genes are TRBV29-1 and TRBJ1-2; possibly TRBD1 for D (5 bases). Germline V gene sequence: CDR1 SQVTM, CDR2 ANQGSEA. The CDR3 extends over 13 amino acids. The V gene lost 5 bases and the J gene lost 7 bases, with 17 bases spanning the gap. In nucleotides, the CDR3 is TGCAGCGTTTTGCCTTTCGGCGGGGGTGGCTACACCTTC. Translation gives CSVLPFGGGGYTF.

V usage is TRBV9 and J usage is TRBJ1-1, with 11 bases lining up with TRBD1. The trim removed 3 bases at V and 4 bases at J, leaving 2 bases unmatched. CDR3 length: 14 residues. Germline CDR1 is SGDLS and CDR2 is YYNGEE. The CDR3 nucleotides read TGTGCCAGCAGCGGGACAGGGGGCCGCACTGAAGCTTTCTTT. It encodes CASSGTGGRTEAFF.

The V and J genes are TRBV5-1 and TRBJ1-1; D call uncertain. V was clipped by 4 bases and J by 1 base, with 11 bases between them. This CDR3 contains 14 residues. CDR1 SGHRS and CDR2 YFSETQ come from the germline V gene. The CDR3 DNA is TGCGCCAGCAGCGGACGGGAGGGGAACACTGAAGCTTTCTTT. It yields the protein CASSGREGNTEAFF.